This is a list of T cell receptor beta chains from one sample in a study of shared clonotypes between healthy human individuals. Clones were sequenced by immunoSEQ multiplex PCR, and TCRdb holds only the in-frame ones, with some missing. Of over 2 million clones in the sample, 85% to 95% were seen once. Sequencing was performed on naive CD4+ T cells sorted from blood. These receptor sequences come from a man aged 18 to 29 in good health. CDR3s include the opening cysteine and the closing phenylalanine or tryptophan. Fields, in order: clone size, V gene, J gene, CDR3 protein. Not every row has a clone size; where given, it reads once, few, many or a size class.

clone size: NA; V gene: TRBV7-2; J gene: TRBJ1-2; CDR3 protein: CASSTAAGGNYGYTF
clone size: NA; V gene: TRBV11-1; J gene: TRBJ2-3; CDR3 protein: CASSSTGGYTDTQYF
clone size: NA; V gene: TRBV11-2; J gene: TRBJ1-2; CDR3 protein: CASSLGGDYGYTF
clone size: NA; V gene: TRBV5-1; J gene: TRBJ2-3; CDR3 protein: CASSIEGGNTDTQYF
clone size: NA; V gene: TRBV6-1; J gene: TRBJ1-2; CDR3 protein: CASSEGGPGYTF
clone size: NA; V gene: TRBV7-6; J gene: TRBJ2-7; CDR3 protein: CASSATSGSYEQYF
clone size: NA; V gene: TRBV10-3; J gene: TRBJ2-5; CDR3 protein: CAISPTGGMETQYF
clone size: NA; V gene: TRBV5-1; J gene: TRBJ1-1; CDR3 protein: CASSSWTGGNTEAFF
clone size: NA; V gene: TRBV6-6; J gene: TRBJ1-5; CDR3 protein: CASSIGSDSLNQPQHF
clone size: few; V gene: TRBV6-5; J gene: TRBJ2-7; CDR3 protein: CASSYSTGRSYEQYF
clone size: NA; V gene: TRBV14; J gene: TRBJ1-2; CDR3 protein: CASSPGHPYGYTF
clone size: NA; V gene: TRBV6-1; J gene: TRBJ2-7; CDR3 protein: CASSERWGYEQYF
clone size: once; V gene: TRBV5-1; J gene: TRBJ2-7; CDR3 protein: CASSSDLTGSEQYF
clone size: NA; V gene: TRBV7-9; J gene: TRBJ2-1; CDR3 protein: CASSLGNRQFF
clone size: NA; V gene: TRBV30; J gene: TRBJ2-7; CDR3 protein: CAWSVRLAGLYEQYF
clone size: NA; V gene: TRBV5-4; J gene: TRBJ1-2; CDR3 protein: CASSLVVRGDYGYTF
clone size: NA; V gene: TRBV10-2; J gene: TRBJ2-1; CDR3 protein: CASSPLAGGPNEQFF
clone size: many; V gene: TRBV10-2; J gene: TRBJ1-6; CDR3 protein: CASSEDRASNSPLHF
clone size: NA; V gene: TRBV11-2; J gene: TRBJ2-1; CDR3 protein: CASSFSGGASYNEQFF
clone size: NA; V gene: TRBV5-1; J gene: TRBJ2-3; CDR3 protein: CASGTSDTQYF
clone size: NA; V gene: TRBV5-6; J gene: TRBJ2-5; CDR3 protein: CASSFRTSGSGRETQYF
clone size: NA; V gene: TRBV18; J gene: TRBJ1-1; CDR3 protein: CASSLSPTGTNTEAFF
clone size: NA; V gene: TRBV11-2; J gene: TRBJ2-2; CDR3 protein: CASSGLDRGTGELFF
clone size: NA; V gene: TRBV21-1; J gene: TRBJ1-6; CDR3 protein: CASSKGSLGPLHF
clone size: NA; V gene: TRBV5-1; J gene: TRBJ1-2; CDR3 protein: CASSSKQSGGGPDYGYTF
clone size: NA; V gene: TRBV19; J gene: TRBJ1-6; CDR3 protein: CASSIATWNSPLHF
clone size: NA; V gene: TRBV10-3; J gene: TRBJ1-2; CDR3 protein: CAIRDPQGAVRYGYTF
clone size: NA; V gene: TRBV7-2; J gene: TRBJ2-3; CDR3 protein: CASSAAQRGTQYF
clone size: NA; V gene: TRBV30; J gene: TRBJ1-1; CDR3 protein: CAWSPESYTEAFF
clone size: NA; V gene: TRBV4-1; J gene: TRBJ1-3; CDR3 protein: CASSQDTQPRNTIYF
clone size: many; V gene: TRBV30; J gene: TRBJ1-2; CDR3 protein: CAWGVTGALGYTF
clone size: NA; V gene: TRBV5-6; J gene: TRBJ1-2; CDR3 protein: CASSEDRGFGSGYTF
clone size: NA; V gene: TRBV4-3; J gene: TRBJ1-6; CDR3 protein: CASSQEGGQGSSPLHF
clone size: NA; V gene: TRBV5-6; J gene: TRBJ2-1; CDR3 protein: CASSLGLAGGLEQFF
clone size: NA; V gene: TRBV7-9; J gene: TRBJ1-4; CDR3 protein: CASSSAGQGYEKLFF
clone size: NA; V gene: TRBV6-6; J gene: TRBJ2-7; CDR3 protein: CASQTRDRSSYEQYF
clone size: NA; V gene: TRBV5-4; J gene: TRBJ2-2; CDR3 protein: CASSLGMLRTGTGELFF
clone size: NA; V gene: TRBV6-5; J gene: TRBJ2-7; CDR3 protein: CASSYSPGTYYEQYF
clone size: NA; V gene: TRBV2; J gene: TRBJ1-6; CDR3 protein: CASSEAPGIVSSYNSPLHF
clone size: NA; V gene: TRBV6-5; J gene: TRBJ1-2; CDR3 protein: CASSYGQRYGYTF
clone size: NA; V gene: TRBV9; J gene: TRBJ1-1; CDR3 protein: CASSTQGSMNTEAFF
clone size: NA; V gene: TRBV12-5; J gene: TRBJ1-5; CDR3 protein: CASGLDRVSNQPQHF
clone size: NA; V gene: TRBV2; J gene: TRBJ1-6; CDR3 protein: CASSGSQSRPLHF
clone size: NA; V gene: TRBV4-3; J gene: TRBJ1-1; CDR3 protein: CASSQEEKHEAFF
clone size: once; V gene: TRBV18; J gene: TRBJ1-1; CDR3 protein: CASSLTQNTEAFF
clone size: NA; V gene: TRBV6-5; J gene: TRBJ2-3; CDR3 protein: CASSTGTGSADTQYF
clone size: NA; V gene: TRBV11-3; J gene: TRBJ2-7; CDR3 protein: CASSRAGTYEQYF
clone size: NA; V gene: TRBV5-4; J gene: TRBJ2-5; CDR3 protein: CASTLQGMQETQYF
clone size: NA; V gene: TRBV10-3; J gene: TRBJ1-1; CDR3 protein: CAIKEGQGEKAFF
clone size: NA; V gene: TRBV29-1; J gene: TRBJ2-3; CDR3 protein: CSLKGLFTDTQYF
clone size: NA; V gene: TRBV6-1; J gene: TRBJ1-4; CDR3 protein: CASSDLKTYNEKLFF
clone size: NA; V gene: TRBV28; J gene: TRBJ1-1; CDR3 protein: CASTVPGANTEAFF
clone size: NA; V gene: TRBV5-4; J gene: TRBJ2-3; CDR3 protein: CASSLDLGSTDTQYF
clone size: NA; V gene: TRBV4-3; J gene: TRBJ2-5; CDR3 protein: CASSQVTGGETQYF